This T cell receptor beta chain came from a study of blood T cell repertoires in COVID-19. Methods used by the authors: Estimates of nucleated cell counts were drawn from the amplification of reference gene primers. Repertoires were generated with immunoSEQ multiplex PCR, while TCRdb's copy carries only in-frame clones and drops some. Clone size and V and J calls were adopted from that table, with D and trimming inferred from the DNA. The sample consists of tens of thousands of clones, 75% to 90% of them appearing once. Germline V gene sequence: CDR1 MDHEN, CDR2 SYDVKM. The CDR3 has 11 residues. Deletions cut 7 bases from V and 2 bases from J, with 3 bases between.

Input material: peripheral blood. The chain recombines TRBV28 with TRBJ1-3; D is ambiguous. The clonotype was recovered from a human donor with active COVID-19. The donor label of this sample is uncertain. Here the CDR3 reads CASTTGNTIYF. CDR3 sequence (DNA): TGTGCCAGCACAACTGGAAACACCATATATTTT.